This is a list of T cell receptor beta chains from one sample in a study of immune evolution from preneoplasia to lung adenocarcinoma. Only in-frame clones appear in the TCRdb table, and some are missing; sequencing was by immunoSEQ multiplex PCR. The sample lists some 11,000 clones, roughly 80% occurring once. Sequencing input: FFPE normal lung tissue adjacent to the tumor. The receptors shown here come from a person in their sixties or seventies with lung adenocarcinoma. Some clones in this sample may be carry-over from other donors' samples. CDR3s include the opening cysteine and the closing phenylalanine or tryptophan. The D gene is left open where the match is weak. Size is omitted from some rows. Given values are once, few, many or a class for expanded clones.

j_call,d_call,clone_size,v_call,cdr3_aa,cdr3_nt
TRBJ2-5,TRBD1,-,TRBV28,CASSPQGVQQETQYF,TGTGCCAGCAGTCCACAGGGGGTTCAGCAAGAGACCCAGTACTTC
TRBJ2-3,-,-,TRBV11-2,CASSYQGTDTQYF,TGTGCCAGCAGCTATCAGGGGACAGATACGCAGTATTTT
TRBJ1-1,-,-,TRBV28,CASSPGGPTEAFF,TGTGCCAGCAGCCCCGGGGGACCCACTGAAGCTTTCTTT
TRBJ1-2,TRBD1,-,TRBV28,CASSLSTGANYGYTF,TGTGCCAGCAGTTTGTCGACAGGGGCGAACTATGGCTACACCTTC
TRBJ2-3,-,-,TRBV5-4,CASSSPAGTDTQYF,TGTGCCAGCAGCTCCCCTGCAGGGACAGATACGCAGTATTTT
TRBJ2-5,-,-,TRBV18,CASSPGGGEGETQYF,TGTGCCAGCTCACCAGGAGGGGGAGAGGGAGAGACCCAGTACTTC
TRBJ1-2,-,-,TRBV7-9,CAGSSQRTGYTF,TGTGCCGGCAGCTCCCAGCGAACAGGCTACACCTTC
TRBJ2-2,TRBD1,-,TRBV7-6,CASSKYGQGAPGELFF,TGTGCCAGCAGCAAATACGGACAGGGTGCGCCCGGGGAGCTGTTTTTT
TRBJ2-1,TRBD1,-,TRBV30,CAWSPRTGSEQFF,TGTGCCTGGAGTCCCCGGACAGGGTCCGAGCAGTTCTTC
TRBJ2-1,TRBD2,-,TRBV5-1,CASSSGLAGGHNEQFF,TGCGCCAGCAGCTCGGGACTAGCGGGAGGCCACAATGAGCAGTTCTTC
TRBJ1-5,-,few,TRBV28,CASSSAGVSNQPQHF,TGTGCCAGCAGTTCCGCAGGGGTTAGCAATCAGCCCCAGCATTTT
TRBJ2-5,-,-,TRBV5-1,CASSLSGAAEETQYF,TGCGCCAGCAGCTTGTCGGGAGCCGCCGAAGAGACCCAGTACTTC
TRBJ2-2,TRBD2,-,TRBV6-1,CASSEAPGGETGELFF,TGTGCCAGCAGTGAAGCCCCGGGAGGAGAAACCGGGGAGCTGTTTTTT
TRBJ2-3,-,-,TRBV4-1,CASSLRFGQGRGDTQYF,-
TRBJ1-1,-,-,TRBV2,CASRLGGNTEAFF,TGTGCCAGCAGACTCGGCGGGAACACTGAAGCTTTCTTT
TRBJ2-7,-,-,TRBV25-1,CASSARTEQYF,TGTGCCAGCAGTGCGCGGACCGAGCAGTACTTC
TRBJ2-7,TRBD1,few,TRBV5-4,CASRGQGHEQYF,TGTGCCAGCAGGGGACAGGGCCACGAGCAGTACTTC
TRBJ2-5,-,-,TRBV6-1,CASSELGSWTQETQYF,TGTGCCAGCAGTGAATTGGGGAGTTGGACCCAAGAGACCCAGTACTTC
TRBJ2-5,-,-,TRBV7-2,CASSLARNSRETQYF,TGTGCCAGCAGCTTAGCTCGGAATAGTCGAGAGACCCAGTACTTC
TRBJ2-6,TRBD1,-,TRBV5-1,CASSLDGQGNSGANVLTF,TGCGCCAGCAGCTTGGACGGACAGGGAAACTCTGGGGCCAACGTCCTGACTTTC
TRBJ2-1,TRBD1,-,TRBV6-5,CASSTGTEAYNEQFF,TGTGCCAGCAGTACCGGGACAGAGGCCTACAATGAGCAGTTCTTC
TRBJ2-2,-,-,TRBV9,CASSVAAPQALGELFF,TGTGCCAGCAGCGTAGCGGCCCCCCAGGCGTTAGGGGAGCTGTTTTTT
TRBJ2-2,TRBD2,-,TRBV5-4,CASSLASGGGTGELFF,TGTGCCAGCAGCTTGGCCTCGGGAGGGGGGACCGGGGAGCTGTTTTTT
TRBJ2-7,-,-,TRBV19,CASSHEGMGYEQYF,TGTGCCAGTAGTCATGAGGGAATGGGTTACGAGCAGTACTTC
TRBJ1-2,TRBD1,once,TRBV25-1,CASSGQVQSYGYTF,TGTGCCAGCTCAGGACAGGTTCAGTCTTATGGCTACACCTTC
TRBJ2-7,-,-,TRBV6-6,CASSYAPQGGEQYF,TGTGCCAGCAGTTACGCCCCACAGGGAGGCGAGCAGTACTTC
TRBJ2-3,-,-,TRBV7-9,CASSQGRGTDTQYF,TGTGCCAGCAGCCAAGGGCGGGGCACAGATACGCAGTATTTT
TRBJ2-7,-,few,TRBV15,CATSRSGTSRFHEQYF,TGTGCCACCAGCAGAAGTGGTACTAGCCGGTTCCACGAGCAGTACTTC
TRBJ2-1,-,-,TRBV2,CASSDGRTRQFF,TGTGCCAGCAGTGATGGGAGAACAAGGCAGTTCTTC
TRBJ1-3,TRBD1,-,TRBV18,CASSPAAGGFHGNTIYF,TGTGCCAGCTCCCCCGCGGCAGGGGGCTTCCATGGAAACACCATATATTTT
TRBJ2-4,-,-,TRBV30,CASEVPSVAKNIQYF,TGTGCCTCCGAAGTCCCCTCCGTTGCCAAAAACATTCAGTACTTC